These 8 T cell receptor beta chains came from one sample sequenced in a study of CXCR3-negative and CXCR3-positive naive CD8 T cells. Through 5' RACE with UMI labels, the TRB cDNA libraries were prepared. TCRdb processed the 5' RACE reads again and assigns one entry to each CDR3 protein, with no DNA. The sample includes about 43,000 distinct CDR3 sequences. The sequencing input was memory CD8+ T cells from blood. The receptors stem from a human donor in good health. Some clones in this sample may be carry-over from other donors' samples.

V gene TRBV7-9 combines with J gene TRBJ2-2; TCRdb designates TRBD1, a call that cannot be tested without DNA. Germline lookup yields CDR1 SEHNR and CDR2 FQNEAQ (reference sequence). The CDR3 runs to 15 residues. CDR3: CASSSQGMGTGELFF.

The genes are TRBV12-3 or TRBV12-4 and TRBJ2-5; as DNA is missing, the TRBD2 call by TCRdb cannot be tested. There are 17 residues in the CDR3. The CDR3 here is CASTQREATTTLETQYF.

By frequency, this clonotype is medium-sized. The chain uses TRBV21-1 and TRBJ2-1; TCRdb's assignment of TRBD1 cannot be checked, as there is no DNA. TRBV21-1 is marked as a pseudogene. This CDR3 contains 15 residues. CDR3 region: CASSLQDTIYNEQFF.

The chain combines TRBV20-1 with TRBJ1-5; the TCRdb call, TRBD1, lacks DNA for checking. There are 16 residues in the CDR3. Per the germline V gene, CDR1 is DFQATT and CDR2 is SNEGSKA (reference sequence). This chain's CDR3 is CSARDALDTESQPQHF.

This chain joins TRBV27 and TRBJ2-2; TCRdb's assignment of TRBD1 cannot be checked, as there is no DNA. The V gene's germline CDR1 is MNHEY and CDR2 SMNVEV (reference sequence). The CDR3 sequence is 13 residues long. CDR3 region: CAGATRVTGELFF.

The rearrangement links TRBV4-2 to TRBJ2-7; TCRdb returns TRBD2, unconfirmable since there is no DNA. Germline V gives CDR1 LGHNA, CDR2 YNFKEQ. The CDR3 spans 16 residues. CDR3: CASSQKTGTSGYEQYF.

V gene TRBV29-1 combines with J gene TRBJ1-3; there is no DNA to check the TCRdb D call of TRBD1. CDR1 is SQVTM, CDR2 ANQGSEA, per germline. The CDR3 is made up of 15 amino acids. CDR3 in amino acids: CSVVGDRNSGNTIYF.

The chain is built from TRBV28 and TRBJ2-7; TCRdb indicates TRBD1, and absent DNA this call remains unverified. This CDR3 is 13 amino acids long. Germline CDR1 and CDR2: MDHEN and SYDVKM. This chain's CDR3 is CASSFDGTYEQYF.